This paragraph covers one T cell receptor beta chain sequence. This receptor's antigen is unknown. Nothing much larger sits one base from this clone, and base qualities are not available. Library method: PCR. TCRdb lists the instrument as Illumina HiSeq 2500. TCR libraries were prepared with molecular barcoding, using unique molecular identifiers to normalize TCRbeta repertoire quantification. In-frame beta chains were kept once TCRdb had trimmed the public reads at Q25 with fastp and called clones with MiXCR. Every CDR3 protein is listed once, alongside the most common genes and DNA of its rows. The table for this sample lists some 500,000 distinct CDR3 sequences; 15% to 20% of them were counted only once. 3% to 3.5% of the sample goes to the ten largest clones. These data belong to a study of T-cell reconstitution after alpha-beta-depleted transplantation in children (dated by TCRdb to the mid-2010s). In the study overall: Using TCR repertoire profiling, the study followed T-cell immune reconstitution in a quantitative way in children after TCRalphabeta/CD19-depleted allogeneic hematopoietic cell transplantation.

The sequence derives from a human donor who donated a stem cell graft to a child with acute lymphoblastic leukemia. Here the sequenced sample was PBMCs from the stem cell graft donor, taken from the stem cell graft.

The CDR3 corresponds to CSAIDLPRGANYGYTF. The nucleotides are TGCAGTGCAATAGACCTCCCCCGGGGGGCGAACTATGGCTACACCTTC. The V and J genes are TRBV20-1 and TRBJ1-2; a tentative D match to TRBD1 spans 6 bases. As encoded in the germline V gene (reference sequence), CDR1 is DFQATT while CDR2 is SNEGSKA. Including cysteine and phenylalanine, the CDR3 has 16 amino acids. The sequence is cut down to CDR3 DNA, 48 bases in frame from base 1. Trimming costs V 6 bases and J 2 bases, and their ends lie 22 bases apart.